These 6 T cell receptor beta chains share one sample of origin, sequenced in a study of brain T cells in children with intractable seizures. Clones were sequenced by immunoSEQ multiplex PCR, and TCRdb holds only the in-frame ones, with some missing. The sample has about 340,000 clones; about 94% are singletons. Time point described: blood from clinic visit 5 months post-surgery; TSC patient then seizure free. The starting material was peripheral blood, obtained less than 6 months after surgery. The receptors were sampled from a boy younger than two with tuberous sclerosis and intractable seizures.

This chain links TRBV30 with TRBJ2-3, with D possibly matching TRBD1 (6 bases). The CDR3 covers 16 residues. Germline values: CDR1 GTSNPN, CDR2 SVGIG (reference sequence). The germline V and J ends were trimmed by 2 bases and 0 bases, with 15 bases remaining between them. The CDR3 here is CAWSLSDSPSTDTQYF. In DNA, the CDR3 is TGTGCCTGGAGTTTGTCGGACAGTCCTAGCACAGATACGCAGTATTTT.

The count of this clone is one. The chain recombines TRBV4-2 with TRBJ1-1; the D gene is possibly TRBD1 (5 bases). V lost 2 bases, J lost 3 bases, and 16 bases lay in between. The CDR3 is 16 amino acids. Per germline, CDR1 LGHNA and CDR2 YNFKEQ. The CDR3 sequence is CASSQSLGPYHTEAFF. In DNA, the CDR3 is TGTGCCAGCAGCCAATCCCTGGGACCATACCACACTGAAGCTTTCTTT.

The chain is built from TRBV28 and TRBJ2-2; D might be TRBD1 or TRBD2, each matching 7 bases. The CDR3 is 14 amino acids. The germline V and J ends were trimmed by 4 bases and 7 bases, with 13 bases remaining between them. CDR1 and CDR2 from the germline V gene are MDHEN and SYDVKM. CDR3 nucleotide sequence: TGTGCCAGCAGTTCCATCAGGGGGGGCGGGGAGCTGTTTTTT. This codes for CASSSIRGGGELFF. Full variable domain (missing parts from reference TRBV28 and TRBJ2-2): DVKVTQSSRYLVKRTGEKVFLECVQDMDHENMFWYRQDPGLGLRLIYFSYDVKMKEKGDIPEGYSVSREKKERFSLILESASTNQTSMYLCASSSIRGGGELFFGEGSRLTVL.

This clone came up once. This chain joins TRBV9 and TRBJ1-5, with D possibly being TRBD1 (6 bases). Germline CDR1 SGDLS, CDR2 YYNGEE. The CDR3 loop spans 13 amino acids. Deletions cut 3 bases from V and 5 bases from J, with 9 bases between. DNA for the CDR3: TGTGCCAGCAGCGGGGCAGGGGATCAGCCCCAGCATTTT. Amino acid sequence: CASSGAGDQPQHF.

The chain carries TRBV9 and TRBJ1-6, with D perhaps TRBD1 (5 bases). Germline V lookup: CDR1 SGDLS, CDR2 YYNGEE. This CDR3 has 18 residues. Trimming shortened V by 3 bases and J by 5 bases, and 21 bases separated the two germline ends. The CDR3 DNA reads TGTGCCAGCAGCGCCCTCGGGAGTACAGGACGGGATAATTCACCCCTCCACTTT. It is translated as CASSALGSTGRDNSPLHF.

The chain joins TRBV30 to TRBJ1-1, with TRBD1 matching 8 bases. This CDR3 is 16 amino acids long. Germline CDR1 reads GTSNPN; CDR2 reads SVGIG (reference sequence). The junction had 10 bases not matched to a gene; V was cut back by 3 bases and J by 1 base. CDR3 coding DNA: TGTGCCTGGAGCCTTACGGGCAGGGGGCCGAACACTGAAGCTTTCTTT. As protein: CAWSLTGRGPNTEAFF.